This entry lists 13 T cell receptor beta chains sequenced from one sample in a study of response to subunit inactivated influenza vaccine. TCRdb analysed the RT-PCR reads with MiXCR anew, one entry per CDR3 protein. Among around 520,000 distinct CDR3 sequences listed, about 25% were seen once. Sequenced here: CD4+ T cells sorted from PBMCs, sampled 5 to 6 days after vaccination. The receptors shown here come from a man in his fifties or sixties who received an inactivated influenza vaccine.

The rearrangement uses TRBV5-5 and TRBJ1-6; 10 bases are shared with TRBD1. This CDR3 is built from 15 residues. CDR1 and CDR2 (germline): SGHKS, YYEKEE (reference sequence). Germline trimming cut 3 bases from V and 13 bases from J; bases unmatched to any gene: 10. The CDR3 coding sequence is TGTGCCAGCAGCTCTCCGGGACAGGGGCTTCGGCCCCTCCACTTT. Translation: CASSSPGQGLRPLHF.

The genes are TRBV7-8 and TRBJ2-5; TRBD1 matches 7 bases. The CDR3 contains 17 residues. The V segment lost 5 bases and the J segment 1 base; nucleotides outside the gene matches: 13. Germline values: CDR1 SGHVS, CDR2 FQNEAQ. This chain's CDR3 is CASSPDLGTGVQETQYF. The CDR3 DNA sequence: TGTGCCAGCAGCCCCGATCTAGGAACAGGGGTCCAAGAGACCCAGTACTTC.

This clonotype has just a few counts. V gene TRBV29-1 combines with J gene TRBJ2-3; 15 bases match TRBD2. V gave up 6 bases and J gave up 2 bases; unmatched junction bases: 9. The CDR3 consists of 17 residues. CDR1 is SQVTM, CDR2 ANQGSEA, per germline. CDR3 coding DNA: TGCAGCGTCCGGACTAGCGGGAGGGCTGGGCACACAGATACGCAGTATTTT. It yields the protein CSVRTSGRAGHTDTQYF.

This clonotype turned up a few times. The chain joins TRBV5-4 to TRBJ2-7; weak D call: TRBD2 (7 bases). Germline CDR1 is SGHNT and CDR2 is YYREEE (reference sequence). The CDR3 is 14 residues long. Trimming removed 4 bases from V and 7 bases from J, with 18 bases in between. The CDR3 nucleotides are TGTGCCAGCAGCCAGACGGGGGGCGCGGTTGAGCAGTACTTC. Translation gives CASSQTGGAVEQYF.

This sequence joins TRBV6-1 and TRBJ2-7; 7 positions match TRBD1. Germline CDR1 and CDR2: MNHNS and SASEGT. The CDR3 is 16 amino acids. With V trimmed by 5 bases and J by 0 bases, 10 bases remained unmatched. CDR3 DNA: TGTGCCAGCAGTAAACGTAGGGGGCACAGCTCCTACGAGCAGTACTTC. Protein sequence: CASSKRRGHSSYEQYF.

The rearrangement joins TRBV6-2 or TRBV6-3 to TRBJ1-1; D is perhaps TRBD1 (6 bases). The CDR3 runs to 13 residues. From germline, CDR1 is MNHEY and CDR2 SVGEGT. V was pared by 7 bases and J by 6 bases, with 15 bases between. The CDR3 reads CASTYRVRAEAFF. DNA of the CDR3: TGTGCCAGCACCTACAGGGTTAGGGCTGAAGCTTTCTTT.

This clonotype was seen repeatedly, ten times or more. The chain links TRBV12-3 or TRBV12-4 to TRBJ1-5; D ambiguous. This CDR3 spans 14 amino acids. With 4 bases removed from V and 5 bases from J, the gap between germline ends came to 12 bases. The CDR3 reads CASSYDILDQPQHF. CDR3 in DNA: TGTGCCAGCAGTTACGACATCCTCGATCAGCCCCAGCATTTT.

The CDR3, as DNA: TGTGCCAGCTCACCTGACAGCCACCCTATTTGGGGCTACACCTTC. Amino acid sequence: CASSPDSHPIWGYTF. J is TRBJ1-2 and V is TRBV18, with D tentatively TRBD1 (5 bases). This CDR3 spans 15 amino acids. Germline assignment: CDR1 KGHSH and CDR2 LQKENI. Trimming removed 3 bases from V and 8 bases from J, with 19 bases in between.

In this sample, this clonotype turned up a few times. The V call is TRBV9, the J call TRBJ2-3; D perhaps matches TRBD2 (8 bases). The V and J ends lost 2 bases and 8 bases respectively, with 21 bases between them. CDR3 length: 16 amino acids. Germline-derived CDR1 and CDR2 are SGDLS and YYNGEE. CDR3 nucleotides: TGTGCCAGCAGCGTTCAGGGGGACAATGCGGGGGGTACGCAGTATTTT. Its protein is CASSVQGDNAGGTQYF. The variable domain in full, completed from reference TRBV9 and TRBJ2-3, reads DSGVTQTPKHLITATGQRVTLRCSPRSGDLSVYWYQQSLDQGLQFLIQYYNGEERAKGNILERFSAQQFPDLHSELNLSSLELGDSALYFCASSVQGDNAGGTQYFGPGTRLTVL.

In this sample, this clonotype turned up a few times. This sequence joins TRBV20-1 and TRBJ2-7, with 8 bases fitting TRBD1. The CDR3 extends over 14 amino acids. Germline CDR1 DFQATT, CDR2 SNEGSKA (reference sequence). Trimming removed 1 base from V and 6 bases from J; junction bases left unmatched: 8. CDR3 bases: TGCAGTGCTAGAGGGGGGACAGGTCTAGGCGAGCAGTACTTC. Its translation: CSARGGTGLGEQYF.

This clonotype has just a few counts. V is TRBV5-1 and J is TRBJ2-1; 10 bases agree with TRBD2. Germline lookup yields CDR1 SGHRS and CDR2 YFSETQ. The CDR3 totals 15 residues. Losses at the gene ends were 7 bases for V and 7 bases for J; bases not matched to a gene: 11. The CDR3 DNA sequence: TGCGCCAGCGAGGGTAGCGGGGGGTCACATAATGAGCAGTTCTTC. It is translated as CASEGSGGSHNEQFF. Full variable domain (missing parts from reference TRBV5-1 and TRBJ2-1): KAGVTQTPRYLIKTRGQQVTLSCSPISGHRSVSWYQQTPGQGLQFLFEYFSETQRNKGNFPGRFSGRQFSNSRSEMNVSTLELGDSALYLCASEGSGGSHNEQFFGPGTRLTVL.

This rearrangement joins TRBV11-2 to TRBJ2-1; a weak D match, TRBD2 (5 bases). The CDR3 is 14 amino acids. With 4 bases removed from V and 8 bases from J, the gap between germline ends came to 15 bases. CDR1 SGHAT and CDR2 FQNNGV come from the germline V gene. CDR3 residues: CASSSREYSDEQFF. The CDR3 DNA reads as TGTGCCAGCAGCTCTAGGGAGTACAGCGATGAGCAGTTCTTC.

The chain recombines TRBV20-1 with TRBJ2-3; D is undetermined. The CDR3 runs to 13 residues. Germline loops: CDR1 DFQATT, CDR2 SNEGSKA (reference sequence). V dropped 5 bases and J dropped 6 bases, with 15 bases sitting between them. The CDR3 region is CSAGAVNSDTQYF. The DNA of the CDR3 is TGCAGTGCTGGAGCAGTAAATTCCGATACGCAGTATTTT.